These 12 T cell receptor beta chains were all obtained from the same sample, sequenced in a study of cytomegalovirus exposure and HLA in healthy donors. The study ran its PCR with 60 Vbeta and 13 Jbeta primers. Only in-frame clones appear in the TCRdb table, and some are missing; sequencing was by immunoSEQ multiplex PCR. The sample includes about 200,000 clones, around three quarters of them seen just once. Material for sequencing was PBMCs. The source of these receptors is a young man in good health and CMV-seronegative.

The chain carries TRBV13 and TRBJ2-1; 12 bases agree with TRBD1. The germline V gene has CDR1 PRHDT and CDR2 FYEKMQ (reference sequence). J was trimmed by 8 bases and V by 5 bases; bases with no gene match: 10. The CDR3 spans 16 residues. The CDR3 reads CASSPRIRDRGHEQFF. In DNA form, the CDR3 reads TGTGCCAGCAGCCCGCGGATCCGGGACAGGGGGCATGAGCAGTTCTTC. The full variable domain, its missing parts supplied by reference TRBV13 and TRBJ2-1, is AAGVIQSPRHLIKEKRETATLKCYPIPRHDTVYWYQQGPGQDPQFLISFYEKMQSDKGSIPDRFSAQQFSDYHSELNMSSLELGDSALYFCASSPRIRDRGHEQFFGPGTRLTVL.

The chain is built from TRBV7-9 and TRBJ2-5; D unresolved. Deletions cut 4 bases from V and 3 bases from J, with 6 bases between. CDR1 is SEHNR, CDR2 FQNEAQ, per germline (reference sequence). The CDR3 spans 12 residues. CDR3 bases: TGTGCCAGCAGCTCCTTAAAAGAGACCCAGTACTTC. Translation gives CASSSLKETQYF.

This chain connects TRBV5-1 to TRBJ2-1, with a possible D match to TRBD1 (6 bases). This CDR3 region has 13 residues. Deletions cut 3 bases from V and 4 bases from J, with 8 bases between. Germline V gives CDR1 SGHRS, CDR2 YFSETQ. This chain's CDR3 is CASSSTGYNEQFF. DNA for the CDR3: TGCGCCAGCAGCTCTACAGGGTACAATGAGCAGTTCTTC.

The CDR3, as DNA: TGTGCCAGTAGTAACGGGAAGGACAGGGGACTTTCTGGAAACACCATATATTTT. Protein: CASSNGKDRGLSGNTIYF. The genes are TRBV19 and TRBJ1-3; the match to TRBD1 covers 9 bases. V was pared by 4 bases and J by 1 base, with 11 bases of the junction left unmatched. This CDR3 contains 18 residues. The V gene's germline CDR1 is LNHDA and CDR2 SQIVND (reference sequence).

The V call is TRBV27, the J call TRBJ1-2; 8 positions agree with TRBD1. The junction had 9 bases not matched to a gene; V was cut back by 5 bases and J by 7 bases. The CDR3 runs 14 residues. Germline CDR1 MNHEY, CDR2 SMNVEV (reference sequence). CDR3 protein: CASSLDREGVGYTF. The CDR3 DNA reads as TGTGCCAGCAGTCTGGACAGGGAGGGAGTTGGCTACACCTTC.

This clone showed up just a few times. The chain carries TRBV6-1 and TRBJ2-2; D is undetermined. The germline V and J ends were trimmed by 5 bases and 10 bases, with 17 bases remaining between them. The CDR3 is 14 residues long. Germline CDR1 MNHNS, CDR2 SASEGT. CDR3 in DNA: TGTGCCAGCAGTTCCTTCTCAGGATTAGTGGAGCTGTTTTTT. Translating gives CASSSFSGLVELFF.

The chain carries TRBV10-1 and TRBJ1-5; a possible D gene is TRBD1 (5 bases). Between the trimmed V and J ends, which lost 5 bases and 5 bases, there was a span of 10 bases. Germline-derived CDR1 and CDR2 are WNHNN and SYGVQD (reference sequence). The CDR3 contains 13 residues. The CDR3 DNA is TGCGCCAGCAGTATGGCAGGGCATCAGCCCCAGCATTTT. Protein: CASSMAGHQPQHF.

J is TRBJ2-1 and V is TRBV10-3; 7 nucleotides match TRBD1. The CDR3 loop spans 15 amino acids. Germline CDR1 reads ENHRY; CDR2 reads SYGVKD. Trimming at V came to 2 bases and at J to 6 bases, leaving 7 bases not matched to a gene. CDR3 residues: CAISETGAIGNEQFF. The DNA for the CDR3 is TGTGCCATCAGTGAGACAGGGGCTATCGGCAATGAGCAGTTCTTC.

The chain has TRBV7-3 and TRBJ2-7; TRBD2 might be the D (6 bases). The CDR3 runs 13 residues. CDR1 is SGHTA, CDR2 FQGTGA, per germline. The V and J ends lost 5 bases and 4 bases respectively, with 12 bases between them. In DNA, the CDR3 is TGTGCCAGCAGCCGGGAGCCGGGGTACGAGCAGTACTTC. Protein sequence: CASSREPGYEQYF.

The rearrangement joins TRBV9 to TRBJ2-3; 14 positions agree with TRBD2. Losses at the gene ends were 3 bases for V and 3 bases for J; bases not matched to a gene: 3. Germline-derived CDR1 and CDR2 are SGDLS and YYNGEE. The CDR3 spans 16 residues. CDR3 DNA: TGTGCCAGCAGCGAGACTAGCGGGAGGGCAACAGATACGCAGTATTTT. This codes for CASSETSGRATDTQYF.

Turning to this clone: The identical CDR3 is also encoded by other nucleotide sequences in the sample. The V gene is TRBV5-4, the J gene TRBJ2-7; D is perhaps TRBD1 (5 bases). Trimming took off 1 base at V and 0 bases at J, with 5 bases between the two ends. Germline V lookup: CDR1 SGHNT, CDR2 YYREEE (reference sequence). This CDR3 spans 13 amino acids. CDR3 in DNA: TGTGCCAGCAGCTTGAGGGGCTCCTACGAGCAGTACTTC. Translation gives CASSLRGSYEQYF.

The rearrangement joins TRBV2 to TRBJ1-5, with a possible D match to TRBD1 (5 bases). Germline CDR1 is SNHLY and CDR2 is FYNNEI. Trimming took off 7 bases at V and 0 bases at J, with 13 bases between the two ends. The CDR3 is 15 amino acids. Written as DNA, the CDR3 is TGTGCCAGCACTCCGGGACTTTTTAGCAATCAGCCCCAGCATTTT. Its translation is CASTPGLFSNQPQHF. Complete variable domain (other parts from reference TRBV2 and TRBJ1-5): EPEVTQTPSHQVTQMGQEVILRCVPISNHLYFYWYRQILGQKVEFLVSFYNNEISEKSEIFDDQFSVERPDGSNFTLKIRSTKLEDSAMYFCASTPGLFSNQPQHFGDGTRLSIL.